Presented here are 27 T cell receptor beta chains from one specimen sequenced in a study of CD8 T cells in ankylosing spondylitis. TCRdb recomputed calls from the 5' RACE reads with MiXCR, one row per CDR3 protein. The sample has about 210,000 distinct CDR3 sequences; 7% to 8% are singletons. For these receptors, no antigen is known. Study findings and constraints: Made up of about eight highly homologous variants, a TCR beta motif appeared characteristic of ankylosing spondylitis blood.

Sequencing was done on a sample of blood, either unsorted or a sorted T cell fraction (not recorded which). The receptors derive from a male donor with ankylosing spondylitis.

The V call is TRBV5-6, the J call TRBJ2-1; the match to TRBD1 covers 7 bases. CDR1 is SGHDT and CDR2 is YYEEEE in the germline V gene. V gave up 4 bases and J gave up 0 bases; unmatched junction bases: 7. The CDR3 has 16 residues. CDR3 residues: CASSLSQGTSYNEQFF. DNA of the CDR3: TGTGCCAGCAGCCTGTCACAGGGGACCTCCTACAATGAGCAGTTCTTC.

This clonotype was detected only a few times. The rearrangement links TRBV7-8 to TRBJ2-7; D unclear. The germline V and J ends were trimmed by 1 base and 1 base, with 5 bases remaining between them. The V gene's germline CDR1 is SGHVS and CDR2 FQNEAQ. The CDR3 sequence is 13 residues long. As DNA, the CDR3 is TGTGCCAGCAGCTTAGTAGAATCCTACGAGCAGTACTTC. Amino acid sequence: CASSLVESYEQYF.

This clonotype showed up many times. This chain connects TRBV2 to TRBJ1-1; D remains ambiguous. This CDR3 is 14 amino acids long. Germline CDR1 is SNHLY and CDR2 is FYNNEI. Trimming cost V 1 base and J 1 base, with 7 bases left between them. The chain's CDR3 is CASSEEKGNTEAFF. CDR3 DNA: TGTGCCAGCAGTGAAGAAAAGGGGAACACTGAAGCTTTCTTT.

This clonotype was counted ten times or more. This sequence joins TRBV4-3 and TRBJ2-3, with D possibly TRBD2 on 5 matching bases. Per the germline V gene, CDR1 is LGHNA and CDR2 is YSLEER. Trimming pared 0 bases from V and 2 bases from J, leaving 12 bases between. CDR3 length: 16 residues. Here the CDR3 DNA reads TGCGCCAGCAGCCAAGATAATCGACTATACACAGATACGCAGTATTTT. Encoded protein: CASSQDNRLYTDTQYF.

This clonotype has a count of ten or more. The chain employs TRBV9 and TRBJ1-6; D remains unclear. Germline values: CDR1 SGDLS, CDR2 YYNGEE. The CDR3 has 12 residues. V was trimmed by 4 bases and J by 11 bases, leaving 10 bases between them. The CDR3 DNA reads TGTGCCAGCAGCCCTGGCTCGACACCCCTCCACTTT. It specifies CASSPGSTPLHF.

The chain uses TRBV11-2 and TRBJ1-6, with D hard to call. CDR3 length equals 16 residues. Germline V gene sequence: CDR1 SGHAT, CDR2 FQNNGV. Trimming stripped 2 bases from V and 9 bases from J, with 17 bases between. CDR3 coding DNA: TGTGCCAGCAGCTTAAGACAAAAACTTCATCGTTCACCCCTCCACTTT. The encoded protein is CASSLRQKLHRSPLHF.

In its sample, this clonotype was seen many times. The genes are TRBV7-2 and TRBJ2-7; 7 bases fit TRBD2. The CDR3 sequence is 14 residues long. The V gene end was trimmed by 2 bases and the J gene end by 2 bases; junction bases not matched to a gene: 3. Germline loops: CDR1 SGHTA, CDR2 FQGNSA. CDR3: CASSLSGMAYEQYF. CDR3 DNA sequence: TGTGCCAGCAGCTTAAGCGGGATGGCCTACGAGCAGTACTTC.

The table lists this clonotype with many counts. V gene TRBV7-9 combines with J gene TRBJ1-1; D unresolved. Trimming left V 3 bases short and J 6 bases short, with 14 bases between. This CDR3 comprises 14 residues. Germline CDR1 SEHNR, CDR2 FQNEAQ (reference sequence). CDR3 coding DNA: TGTGCCAGCAGCTTCTCGATGGTTGGGGCTGAAGCTTTCTTT. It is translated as CASSFSMVGAEAFF.

CDR3 sequence (DNA): TGTGCCAGCAGTGCCCCAGTCGGCAAAGAGACCCAGTACTTC. It translates to CASSAPVGKETQYF. The chain carries TRBV6-1 and TRBJ2-5; D gene uncertain. Trimming stripped 4 bases from V and 3 bases from J, with 12 bases between. The germline CDR1 and CDR2 sequences are MNHNS and SASEGT. The CDR3 sequence is 14 residues long.

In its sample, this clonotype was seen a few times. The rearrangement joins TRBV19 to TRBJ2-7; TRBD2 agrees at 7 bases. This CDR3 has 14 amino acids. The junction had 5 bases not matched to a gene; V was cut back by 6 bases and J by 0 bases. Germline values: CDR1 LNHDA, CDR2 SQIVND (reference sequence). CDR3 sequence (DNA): TGTGCCAGTAGCGGGCGGGGGAGCTCCTACGAGCAGTACTTC. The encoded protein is CASSGRGSSYEQYF.

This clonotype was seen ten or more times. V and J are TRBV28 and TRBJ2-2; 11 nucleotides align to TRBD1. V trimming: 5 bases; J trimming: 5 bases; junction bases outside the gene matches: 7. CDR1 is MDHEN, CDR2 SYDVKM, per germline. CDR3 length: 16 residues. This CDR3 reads CASSPMGQGGTGELFF. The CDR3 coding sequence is TGTGCCAGCAGTCCAATGGGACAGGGGGGGACCGGGGAGCTGTTTTTT.

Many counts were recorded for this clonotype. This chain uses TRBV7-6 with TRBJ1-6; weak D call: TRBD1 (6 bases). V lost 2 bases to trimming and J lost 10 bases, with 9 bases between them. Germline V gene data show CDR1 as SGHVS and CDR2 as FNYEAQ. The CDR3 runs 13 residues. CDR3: CASSLTGLSPLHF. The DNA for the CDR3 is TGTGCCAGCAGCTTAACAGGGCTCTCACCCCTCCACTTT.

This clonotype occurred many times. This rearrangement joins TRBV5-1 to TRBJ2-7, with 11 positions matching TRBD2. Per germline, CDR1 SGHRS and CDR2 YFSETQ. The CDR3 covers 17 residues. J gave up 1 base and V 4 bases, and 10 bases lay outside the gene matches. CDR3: CASSPDPLAGVSYEQYF. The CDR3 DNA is TGCGCCAGCAGCCCCGATCCACTAGCGGGGGTTTCCTACGAGCAGTACTTC.

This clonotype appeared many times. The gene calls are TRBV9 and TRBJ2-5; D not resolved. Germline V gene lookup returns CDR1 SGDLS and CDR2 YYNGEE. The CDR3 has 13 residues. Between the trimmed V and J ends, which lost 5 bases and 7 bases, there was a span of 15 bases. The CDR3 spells CASRENLTGTQYF. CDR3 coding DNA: TGTGCCAGCAGGGAGAACCTTACGGGGACCCAGTACTTC.

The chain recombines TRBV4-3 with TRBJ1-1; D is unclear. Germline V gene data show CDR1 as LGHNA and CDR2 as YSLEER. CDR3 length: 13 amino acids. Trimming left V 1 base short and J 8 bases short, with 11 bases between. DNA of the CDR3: TGCGCCAGCAGCCAAGGGACTGGTTTCGAAGCTTTCTTT. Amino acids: CASSQGTGFEAFF.

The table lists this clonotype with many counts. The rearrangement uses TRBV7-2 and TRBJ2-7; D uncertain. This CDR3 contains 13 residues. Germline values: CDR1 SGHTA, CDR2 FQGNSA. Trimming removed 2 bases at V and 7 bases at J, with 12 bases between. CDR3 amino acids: CASSLFRPGEQYF. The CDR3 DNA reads TGTGCCAGCAGCTTATTCCGGCCTGGTGAGCAGTACTTC.

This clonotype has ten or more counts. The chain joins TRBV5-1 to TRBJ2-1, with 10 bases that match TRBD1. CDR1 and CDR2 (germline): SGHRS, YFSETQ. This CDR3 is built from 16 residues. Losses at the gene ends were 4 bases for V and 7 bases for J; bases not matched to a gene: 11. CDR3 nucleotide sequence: TGCGCCAGCAGCACCACGACAGGGGGCGTTAGGAATGAGCAGTTCTTC. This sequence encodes CASSTTTGGVRNEQFF.

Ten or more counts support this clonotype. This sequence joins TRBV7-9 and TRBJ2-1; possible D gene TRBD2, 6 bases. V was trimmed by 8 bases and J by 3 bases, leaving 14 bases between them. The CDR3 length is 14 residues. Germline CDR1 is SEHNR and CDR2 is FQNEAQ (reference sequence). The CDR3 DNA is TGTGCCAGCGTCTGGGCGGGAAACTACAATGAGCAGTTCTTC. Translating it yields CASVWAGNYNEQFF. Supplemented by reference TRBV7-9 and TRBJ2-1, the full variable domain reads DTGVSQNPRHKITKRGQNVTFRCDPISEHNRLYWYRQTLGQGPEFLTYFQNEAQLEKSRLLSDRFSAERPKGSFSTLEIQRTEQGDSAMYLCASVWAGNYNEQFFGPGTRLTVL.

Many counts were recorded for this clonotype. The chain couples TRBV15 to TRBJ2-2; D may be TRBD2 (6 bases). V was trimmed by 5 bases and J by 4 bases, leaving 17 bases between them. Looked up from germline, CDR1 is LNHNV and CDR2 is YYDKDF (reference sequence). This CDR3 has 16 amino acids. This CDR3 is CATSRGTLKSTGELFF. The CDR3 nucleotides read TGTGCCACCAGCCGGGGGACCTTAAAGAGCACCGGGGAGCTGTTTTTT.

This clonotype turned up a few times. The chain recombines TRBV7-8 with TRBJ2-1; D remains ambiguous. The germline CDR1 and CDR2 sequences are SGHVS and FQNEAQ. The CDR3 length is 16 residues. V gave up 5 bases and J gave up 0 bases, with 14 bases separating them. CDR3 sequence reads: CASSLEAPNSYNEQFF. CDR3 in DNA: TGTGCCAGCAGCCTAGAGGCGCCCAACTCCTACAATGAGCAGTTCTTC.

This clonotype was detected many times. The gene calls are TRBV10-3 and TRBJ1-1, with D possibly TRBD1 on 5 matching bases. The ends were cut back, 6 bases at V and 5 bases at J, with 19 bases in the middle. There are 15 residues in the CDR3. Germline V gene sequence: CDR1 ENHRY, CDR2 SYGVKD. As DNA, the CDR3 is TGTGCCATCAGCCTAAAATTCAGGGAACAGACTGAAGCTTTCTTT. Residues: CAISLKFREQTEAFF.

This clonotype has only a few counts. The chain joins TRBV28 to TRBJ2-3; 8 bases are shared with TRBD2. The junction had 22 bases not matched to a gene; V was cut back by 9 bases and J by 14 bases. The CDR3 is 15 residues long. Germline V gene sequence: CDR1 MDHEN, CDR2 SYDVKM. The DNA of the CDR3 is TGTGCCAGTTTTCCTCAGGGGCTAGCGGGCAGAGTAATGTATTTT. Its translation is CASFPQGLAGRVMYF.

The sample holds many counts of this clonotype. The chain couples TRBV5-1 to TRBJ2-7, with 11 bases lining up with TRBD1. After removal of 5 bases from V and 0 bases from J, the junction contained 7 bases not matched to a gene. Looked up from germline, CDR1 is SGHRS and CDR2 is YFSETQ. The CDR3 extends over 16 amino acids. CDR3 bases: TGCGCCAGCAGAGGGACAGGGGGTCCCGACTCCTACGAGCAGTACTTC. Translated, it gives CASRGTGGPDSYEQYF.

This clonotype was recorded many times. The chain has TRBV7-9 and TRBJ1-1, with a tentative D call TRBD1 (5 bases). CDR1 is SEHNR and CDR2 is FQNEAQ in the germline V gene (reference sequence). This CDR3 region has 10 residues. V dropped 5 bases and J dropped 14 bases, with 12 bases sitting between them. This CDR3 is CASSGPGPFF. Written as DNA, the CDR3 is TGTGCCAGCAGCGGACCGGGACCGTTCTTT.

CDR3 coding DNA: TGTGCCAGCAGCCAACCCCCTAGCGGAGTAAACACCGGGGAGCTGTTTTTT. Translated, it gives CASSQPPSGVNTGELFF. The chain combines TRBV4-2 with TRBJ2-2; 7 bases are a match to TRBD2. CDR1 is LGHNA and CDR2 is YNFKEQ in the germline V gene. The CDR3 runs 17 residues. Trimming at V came to 2 bases and at J to 2 bases, leaving 8 bases not matched to a gene.

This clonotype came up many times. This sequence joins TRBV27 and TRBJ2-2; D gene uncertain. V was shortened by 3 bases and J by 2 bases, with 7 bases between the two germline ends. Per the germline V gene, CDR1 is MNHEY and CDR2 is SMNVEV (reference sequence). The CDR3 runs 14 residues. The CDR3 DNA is TGTGCCAGCAGTTTGAGTACTAACACCGGGGAGCTGTTTTTT. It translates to CASSLSTNTGELFF.

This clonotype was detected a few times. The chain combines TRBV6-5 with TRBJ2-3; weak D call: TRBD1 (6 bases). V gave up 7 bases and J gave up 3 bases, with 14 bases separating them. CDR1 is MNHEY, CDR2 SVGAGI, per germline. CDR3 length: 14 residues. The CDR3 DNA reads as TGTGCCAGCACTTCAGGGGACATAACAGATACGCAGTATTTT. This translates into CASTSGDITDTQYF.